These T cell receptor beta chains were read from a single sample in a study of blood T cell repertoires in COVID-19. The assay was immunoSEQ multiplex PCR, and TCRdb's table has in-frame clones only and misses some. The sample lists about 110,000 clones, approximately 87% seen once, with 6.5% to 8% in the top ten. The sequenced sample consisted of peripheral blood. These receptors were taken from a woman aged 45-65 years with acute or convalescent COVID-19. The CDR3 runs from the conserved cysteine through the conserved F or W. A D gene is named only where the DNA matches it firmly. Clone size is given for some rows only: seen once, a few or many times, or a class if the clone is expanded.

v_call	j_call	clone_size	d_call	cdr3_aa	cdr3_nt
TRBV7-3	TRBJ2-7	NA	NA	CASSSGGYFYEQYF	TGTGCCAGCAGCTCGGGCGGGTATTTCTACGAGCAGTACTTC
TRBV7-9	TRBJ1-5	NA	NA	CASSPLSNQPQHF	TGTGCCAGCAGCCCCTTAAGCAATCAGCCCCAGCATTTT
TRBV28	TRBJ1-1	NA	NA	CASSRGDMNTEAFF	TGTGCCAGCAGTAGGGGCGACATGAACACTGAAGCTTTCTTT
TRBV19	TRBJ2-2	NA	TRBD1	CASRDRGLGTGELFF	TGTGCCAGCAGGGACAGGGGGTTGGGCACCGGGGAGCTGTTTTTT
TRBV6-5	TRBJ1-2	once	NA	CASTTLTANYGYTF	TGTGCCTCCACAACTCTAACAGCTAACTATGGCTACACCTTC
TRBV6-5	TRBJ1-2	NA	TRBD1	CASSYSGQKYGYTF	TGTGCCAGCAGTTACTCGGGACAGAAGTATGGCTACACCTTC
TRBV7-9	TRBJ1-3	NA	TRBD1	CASSSRGRGHIRTNTIYF	TGTGCCAGCAGCTCGAGGGGCAGGGGGCATATCCGGACGAACACCATATATTTT
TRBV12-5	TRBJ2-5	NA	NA	CASGVTDQETQYF	TGTGCTAGTGGAGTGACAGACCAAGAGACCCAGTACTTC
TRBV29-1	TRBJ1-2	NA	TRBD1	CSATGNLYGYTF	TGCAGCGCGACAGGGAATCTCTATGGCTACACCTTC
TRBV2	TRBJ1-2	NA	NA	CASSEGKDYGYTF	TGTGCCAGCAGTGAGGGCAAAGACTATGGCTACACCTTC
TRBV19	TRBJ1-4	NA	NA	CASTRGLTTNEKLFF	TGTGCCAGTACCCGAGGGCTTACAACTAATGAAAAACTGTTTTTT
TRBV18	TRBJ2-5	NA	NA	CASSPSDLEQETQYF	TGTGCCAGCTCACCTTCAGACCTAGAACAAGAGACCCAGTACTTC
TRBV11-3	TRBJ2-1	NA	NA	CASSTGGPGAYNEQFF	TGTGCCAGCAGCACAGGCGGTCCGGGGGCCTACAATGAGCAGTTCTTC
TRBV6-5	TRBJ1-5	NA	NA	CASRAQGSVGQPQHF	TGTGCCAGCAGGGCACAGGGTTCCGTTGGGCAGCCCCAGCATTTT
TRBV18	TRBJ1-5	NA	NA	CASSPVKENQPQHF	TGTGCCAGCTCACCGGTAAAGGAGAATCAGCCCCAGCATTTT
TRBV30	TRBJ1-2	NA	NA	CAWSVQGRGYTF	TGTGCCTGGAGTGTACAAGGGAGAGGCTACACCTTC
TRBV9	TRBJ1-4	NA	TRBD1	CASSVSGQGNEKLFF	TGTGCCAGCAGCGTCTCGGGACAGGGGAATGAAAAACTGTTTTTT
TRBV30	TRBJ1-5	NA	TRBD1	CAWSGTGGNQPQHF	TGTGCCTGGAGTGGGACAGGGGGCAATCAGCCCCAGCATTTT
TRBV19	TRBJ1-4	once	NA	CASTEGAPNEKLFF	TGTGCCAGTACTGAGGGAGCGCCTAATGAAAAACTGTTTTTT
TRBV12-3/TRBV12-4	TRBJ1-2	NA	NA	CASSLRTEDYTF	TGTGCCAGCAGTTTAAGAACGGAGGACTACACCTTC
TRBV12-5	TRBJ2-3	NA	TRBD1	CASGFQTGVQVGVVGQYF	TGTGCTAGTGGTTTCCAAACAGGGGTACAGGTCGGGGTAGTCGGGCAGTATTTT
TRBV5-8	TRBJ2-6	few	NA	CASSSYRVSGANVLTF	TGTGCCAGCAGCTCTTACAGGGTTTCCGGGGCCAACGTCCTGACTTTC
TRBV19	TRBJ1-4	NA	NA	CASRVLGATNEKLFF	TGTGCCAGTAGAGTCTTGGGGGCCACTAATGAAAAACTGTTTTTT
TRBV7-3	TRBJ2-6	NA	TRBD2	CASSFSGAGANVLTF	TGTGCCAGCAGCTTTAGCGGGGCTGGGGCCAACGTCCTGACTTTC
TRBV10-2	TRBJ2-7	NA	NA	CASSESGGAASYEQYF	TGCGCCAGCAGTGAGTCGGGGGGGGCGGCTTCCTACGAGCAGTACTTC
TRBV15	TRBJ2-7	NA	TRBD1	CATSTIAVSDRGLYEQYF	TGTGCCACCAGCACCATAGCCGTCTCGGACAGGGGGCTCTACGAGCAGTACTTC
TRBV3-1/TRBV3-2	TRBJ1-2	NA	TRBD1	CASSQGGQGRVGYTF	TGTGCCAGCAGCCAAGGGGGACAGGGGAGGGTCGGCTACACCTTC
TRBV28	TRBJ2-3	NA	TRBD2	CASSLRGGGRTDTQYF	TGTGCCAGCAGTTTAAGGGGCGGGGGGCGCACAGATACGCAGTATTTT
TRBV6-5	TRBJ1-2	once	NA	CASSYSGGYGYTF	TGTGCCAGCAGTTACTCCGGGGGGTATGGCTACACCTTC
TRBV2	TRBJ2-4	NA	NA	CASSDMILAKNIQYF	TGTGCCAGCAGTGATATGATACTAGCCAAAAACATTCAGTACTTC
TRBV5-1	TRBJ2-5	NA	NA	CASSLGVGPETQYF	TGCGCCAGCAGCTTAGGGGTGGGTCCGGAGACCCAGTACTTC
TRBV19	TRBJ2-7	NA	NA	CASSTRVVPYEQYF	TGTGCCAGTAGTACCCGGGTAGTACCCTACGAGCAGTACTTC
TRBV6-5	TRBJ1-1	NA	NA	CASRVRQEMNTEAFF	TGTGCCAGCAGGGTGCGCCAAGAGATGAACACTGAAGCTTTCTTT
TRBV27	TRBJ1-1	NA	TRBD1	CASSSDRGDTEAFF	TGTGCCAGCAGTTCGGACAGGGGGGACACTGAAGCTTTCTTT
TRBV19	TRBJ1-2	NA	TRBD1	CASSIDRGWGYTF	TGTGCCAGTAGTATCGACAGGGGCTGGGGCTACACCTTC
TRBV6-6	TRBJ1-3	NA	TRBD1	CASSYGQGGSGNTIYF	TGTGCCAGCAGTTACGGACAGGGGGGATCTGGAAACACCATATATTTT
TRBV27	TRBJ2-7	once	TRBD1	CASSLLRTGGLDEQYF	TGTGCCAGCAGTTTATTGAGGACAGGGGGCTTGGACGAGCAGTACTTC
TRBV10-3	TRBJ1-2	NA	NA	CAISEGSSYTF	TGTGCCATCAGTGAGGGCTCGAGCTACACCTTC
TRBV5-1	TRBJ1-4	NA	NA	CASSRTDPNEKLFF	TGCGCCAGCAGCAGGACTGACCCTAATGAAAAACTATTTTTT
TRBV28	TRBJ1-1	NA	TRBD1	CASIGDREGSMNTEAFF	TGTGCCAGCATCGGGGACAGGGAAGGAAGCATGAACACTGAAGCTTTCTTT
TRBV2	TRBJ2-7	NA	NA	CASTRGEGQYYEQYF	TGTGCCAGCACCCGTGGCGAAGGACAGTACTACGAGCAGTACTTC
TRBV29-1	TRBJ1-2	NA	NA	CSAARRFYGYTF	TGCAGCGCGGCTCGCCGGTTCTATGGCTACACCTTC
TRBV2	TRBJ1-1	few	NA	CASSEEGTGEAFF	TGTGCCAGCAGTGAAGAGGGTACAGGTGAAGCTTTCTTT
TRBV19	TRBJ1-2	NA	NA	CASSIVQGSLEGYTF	TGTGCCAGTAGTATAGTACAGGGAAGCTTGGAAGGCTACACCTTC
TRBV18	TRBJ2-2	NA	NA	CATSRADGTGELFF	TGTGCCACATCCCGCGCGGATGGAACCGGGGAGCTGTTTTTT
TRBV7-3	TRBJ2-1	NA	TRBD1	CASSSTGVEQFF	TGTGCCAGCAGCTCCACAGGGGTTGAGCAGTTCTTC